The rows below give T cell receptor beta chains drawn from one sample of a study of T cell repertoires in cytomegalovirus infection. Antigen specificity for these receptors is unknown. TCRdb used MiXCR to reprocess the reads, holding one entry per CDR3 protein. The sample yields some 940,000 distinct CDR3 sequences, around 29% seen once. The sample consisted of cultured CD8+ T cells from PBMCs, taken from culture after CMV antigen stimulation. These receptors all stem from a human donor in good health (CMV status not recorded). Some clones in this sample may be carry-over from other donors' samples. The CDR3 runs from the conserved cysteine through the conserved F or W. D genes are given only for firm matches. Some rows have no size entry. The others give once, few or many, or a class for an expanded clone.

TRBV28	TRBJ1-4	once	.	CASSSRTAHEKLFF	TGTGCCAGCAGTTCACGAACTGCTCATGAAAAACTGTTTTTT
TRBV5-6	TRBJ2-7	.	.	CASSWRDEQYF	TGTGCCAGCAGCTGGCGGGACGAGCAGTACTTC
TRBV12-3/TRBV12-4	TRBJ1-2	few	.	CASSLALLGYGYTF	TGTGCCAGCAGTTTAGCGCTCTTGGGCTATGGCTACACCTTC
TRBV12-3/TRBV12-4	TRBJ2-1	few	TRBD2	CASSPRGLAGGPSYNEQFF	TGTGCCAGCAGTCCCAGGGGACTAGCGGGGGGCCCGTCCTACAATGAGCAGTTCTTC
TRBV7-9	TRBJ1-2	.	TRBD1	CASSSDTSFDRGRVGYTF	TGTGCCAGCAGCTCCGATACCTCGTTCGACAGGGGGCGGGTTGGCTACACCTTC
TRBV12-3/TRBV12-4	TRBJ2-3	many	TRBD2	CASSPYPGGADTQYF	TGTGCCAGCAGTCCTTATCCGGGAGGGGCAGATACGCAGTATTTT
TRBV12-3/TRBV12-4	TRBJ2-7	few	.	CASTSEGYEQYF	TGTGCCAGCACCTCAGAGGGCTACGAGCAGTACTTC
TRBV7-8	TRBJ2-5	many	.	CASIQEDREETQYF	TGTGCCAGCATCCAAGAGGACAGAGAAGAGACCCAGTACTTC
TRBV20-1	TRBJ1-5	many	.	CSARWRGSNQPQHF	TGCAGTGCTAGATGGAGGGGGAGCAATCAGCCCCAGCATTTT
TRBV6-5	TRBJ2-7	many	.	CASSYSTGRAHEQYF	TGTGCCAGCAGTTACTCGACGGGCAGGGCCCACGAGCAGTACTTC
TRBV27	TRBJ2-1	many	.	CASSLSSMIDEQFF	TGTGCCAGCAGTTTATCAAGTATGATCGATGAGCAGTTCTTC
TRBV20-1	TRBJ1-6	few	.	CSARNPYNSPLHF	TGCAGTGCTAGGAACCCCTATAATTCACCCCTCCACTTT
TRBV12-3/TRBV12-4	TRBJ1-2	few	.	CASSPQGRDYTF	TGTGCCAGCAGTCCACAGGGTCGGGACTACACCTTC
TRBV6-5	TRBJ1-4	.	.	CASRPLLNEKLFF	TGTGCCAGCAGGCCCCTGTTGAATGAAAAACTGTTTTTT
TRBV7-6	TRBJ2-7	.	.	CASSMYRSYEQYF	TGTGCCAGCAGCATGTACAGAAGCTACGAGCAGTACTTC
TRBV15	TRBJ1-5	.	TRBD1	CATSTDRAVGQLQHF	TGTGCCACCAGCACCGACAGGGCCGTGGGTCAGCTCCAGCATTTT
TRBV7-6	TRBJ2-6	many	.	CASSLAGPGANVLTF	TGTGCCAGCAGCTTAGCGGGACCCGGGGCCAACGTCCTGACTTTC
TRBV18	TRBJ2-5	.	.	CASSPETLETQYF	TGTGCCAGCTCACCAGAGACCTTAGAGACCCAGTACTTC
TRBV27	TRBJ1-5	.	.	CACSQGSEQPQHF	TGTGCCTGCTCCCAGGGCTCTGAACAGCCCCAGCATTTT
TRBV7-2	TRBJ2-1	many	TRBD2	CASSLEGGAGVYNEQFF	TGTGCCAGCAGCTTAGAAGGAGGAGCGGGGGTCTACAATGAGCAGTTCTTC
TRBV27	TRBJ2-2	.	TRBD2	CASSSGGGGAPGELFF	TGTGCCAGCAGTTCGGGGGGCGGGGGGGCCCCCGGGGAGCTGTTTTTT